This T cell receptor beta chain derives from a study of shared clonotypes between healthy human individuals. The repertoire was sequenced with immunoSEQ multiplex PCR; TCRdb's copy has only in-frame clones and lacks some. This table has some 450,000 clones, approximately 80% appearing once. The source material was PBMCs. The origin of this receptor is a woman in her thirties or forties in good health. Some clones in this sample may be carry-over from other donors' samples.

This CDR3 reads CASSLWTGSAGGEQFF. The CDR3 bases are TGTGCCAGCAGTCTTTGGACAGGGAGTGCGGGTGGTGAGCAGTTCTTC. The gene calls are TRBV28 and TRBJ2-1; 8 nucleotides match TRBD1. The CDR3 is made up of 16 amino acids. V was clipped by 5 bases and J by 9 bases; unmatched bases: 15. CDR1 MDHEN and CDR2 SYDVKM come from the germline V gene.